The 8 T cell receptor beta chains reported below all come from one sample, sequenced in a study of graft-versus-host responses after intestinal transplantation. Produced via immunoSEQ multiplex PCR; TCRdb's table is partial and in-frame only. Here the sample spans some 10,000 clones, approximately 30% being singletons. Sequencing used alloreactive CD4+ T cells from a mixed lymphocyte reaction culture, obtained before transplantation. The subset here: CFSE-low proliferating T cells sorted from approximately six-day pre-transplant mixed lymphocyte reaction (GvH or HvG direction). The receptors were sampled from a human patient who was an organ donor for intestinal transplantation.

The gene calls are TRBV9 and TRBJ1-1, with TRBD1 matching over 7 bases. The CDR3 has 13 residues. With V trimmed by 0 bases and J by 4 bases, 0 bases remained unmatched. CDR1 and CDR2 from the germline V gene are SGDLS and YYNGEE. The CDR3, as DNA: TGTGCCAGCAGCGTAGGACAGGGCACTGAAGCTTTCTTT. Translating gives CASSVGQGTEAFF. The whole variable domain, remainder taken from reference TRBV9 and TRBJ1-1, is DSGVTQTPKHLITATGQRVTLRCSPRSGDLSVYWYQQSLDQGLQFLIQYYNGEERAKGNILERFSAQQFPDLHSELNLSSLELGDSALYFCASSVGQGTEAFFGQGTRLTVV.

The gene calls are TRBV18 and TRBJ2-1; 7 nucleotides align to TRBD1. Germline loops: CDR1 KGHSH, CDR2 LQKENI. J gave up 1 base and V 6 bases, and 6 bases lay outside the gene matches. CDR3 size: 15 residues. This chain's CDR3 is CASSIQGLSYNEQFF. CDR3 DNA sequence: TGTGCCAGCTCGATACAGGGGCTGTCCTACAATGAGCAGTTCTTC. Together with reference TRBV18 and TRBJ2-1, the CDR3 gives the full variable domain: NAGVMQNPRHLVRRRGQEARLRCSPMKGHSHVYWYRQLPEEGLKFMVYLQKENIIDESGMPKERFSAEFPKEGPSILRIQQVVRGDSAAYFCASSIQGLSYNEQFFGPGTRLTVL.

J is TRBJ1-2 and V is TRBV7-6, with 9 bases lining up with TRBD1. V lost 2 bases and J lost 8; bases outside the gene matches: 0. The CDR3 is 12 residues long. Germline V gene sequence: CDR1 SGHVS, CDR2 FNYEAQ. The CDR3 loop reads CASSLTGGGYTF. The CDR3 DNA is TGTGCCAGCAGCTTAACAGGGGGCGGCTACACCTTC.

The gene calls are TRBV7-9 and TRBJ2-3; no clear D gene. The CDR3 is 14 amino acids. Trimming cost V 1 base and J 6 bases, with 11 bases left between them. CDR1 is SEHNR, CDR2 FQNEAQ, per germline (reference sequence). This chain's CDR3 is CASSLVSFGDTQYF. DNA of the CDR3: TGTGCCAGCAGCTTAGTGTCTTTTGGTGATACGCAGTATTTT.

This clone appeared a few times. The rearrangement joins TRBV11-3 to TRBJ2-5; D may be TRBD1 (5 bases). Trimming pared 4 bases from V and 4 bases from J, leaving 22 bases between. Per the germline V gene, CDR1 is SGHNT and CDR2 is YENEEA. CDR3 length: 17 amino acids. The CDR3 protein is CASSYITGIARLETQYF. CDR3 bases: TGTGCCAGCAGCTATATTACAGGCATTGCACGTTTAGAGACCCAGTACTTC.

This rearrangement joins TRBV2 to TRBJ1-2; maybe TRBD1 (5 bases). Between the trimmed V and J ends, which lost 5 bases and 1 base, there was a span of 11 bases. CDR1 SNHLY and CDR2 FYNNEI come from the germline V gene. The CDR3 is made up of 14 amino acids. The CDR3, as DNA: TGTGCCAGCAGTAGTTACAGGAGTAACTATGGCTACACCTTC. It encodes CASSSYRSNYGYTF. The complete variable domain, with remaining parts taken from reference TRBV2 and TRBJ1-2, reads EPEVTQTPSHQVTQMGQEVILRCVPISNHLYFYWYRQILGQKVEFLVSFYNNEISEKSEIFDDQFSVERPDGSNFTLKIRSTKLEDSAMYFCASSSYRSNYGYTFGSGTRLTVV.

This clone was counted between two and nine times. This chain connects TRBV30 to TRBJ2-3; D gene ambiguous. The germline V gene encodes CDR1 GTSNPN and CDR2 SVGIG (reference sequence). Deletions cut 2 bases from V and 2 bases from J, with 8 bases between. The CDR3 totals 13 residues. CDR3 bases: TGTGCCTGGAGTTTCTGGATCACAGATACGCAGTATTTT. This codes for CAWSFWITDTQYF.

In nucleotides, the CDR3 is TGTGCCAGCAGCGCCCCCCTGGGGGACACAGGATATGGCTACACCTTC. The encoded protein is CASSAPLGDTGYGYTF. V is TRBV9 and J is TRBJ1-2; TRBD1 is a possible D gene (6 bases). Per germline, CDR1 SGDLS and CDR2 YYNGEE. Trimming took off 3 bases at V and 5 bases at J, with 20 bases between the two ends. The CDR3 has 16 amino acids.